The next 27 T cell receptor beta chains were all read from a single sample in a study of shared clonotypes between healthy human individuals (dated by TCRdb to the early 2020s). Library preparation employed the immunoSEQ multiplex PCR assay. Sourced from immuneACCESS, this table was stored by TCRdb with only in-frame sequences that have V and J called. A share of the clones is absent; for the studies checked, an unresolved V gene accounts for under half, and the remainder has no known explanation. This sample is represented by some 500,000 clones; 79% of them were singletons. Roughly 12% of the sample lies in the top ten. Sequences were obtained from PBMCs. The receptor set was obtained from a woman aged 40 to 55 in good health. Some clones in this sample may be carry-over from other donors' samples.

The CDR3 sequence is CASSPLRQLVSSYNEQFF. CDR3 DNA sequence: TGTGCCAGCTCACCACTCAGGCAACTAGTGAGCTCCTACAATGAGCAGTTCTTC. The J gene is TRBJ2-1, the V gene TRBV18; a possible D gene is TRBD2 (5 bases). This CDR3 is built from 18 residues. The V gene's germline CDR1 is KGHSH and CDR2 LQKENI. V lost 1 base, J lost 0 bases, and 16 bases lay in between.

V and J are TRBV9 and TRBJ2-7; 7 bases are shared with TRBD1. The CDR3 has 13 amino acids. Germline loops: CDR1 SGDLS, CDR2 YYNGEE. Unmatched junction bases numbered 7, after V lost 3 bases and J lost 7 bases. The CDR3 DNA reads as TGTGCCAGCAGCGCTGAGGGGGCTTCAGAGCAGTACTTC. Translating gives CASSAEGASEQYF.

This clone was seen only a few times. V usage is TRBV5-1 and J usage is TRBJ2-2; 7 bases line up with TRBD1. Germline V gives CDR1 SGHRS, CDR2 YFSETQ. CDR3 length equals 15 residues. Trimming removed 1 base from V and 6 bases from J; junction bases left unmatched: 6. The CDR3 DNA reads as TGCGCCAGCAGCTTGCGACAGGGTGGGCCCGGGGAGCTGTTTTTT. It encodes CASSLRQGGPGELFF.

Note on this clone: It may be a read error: a sequence one base away is much more abundant. This chain uses TRBV27 with TRBJ2-2, with a weak D call TRBD2 (5 bases). This CDR3 contains 17 residues. Trimming stripped 4 bases from V and 3 bases from J, with 18 bases between. Germline CDR1 MNHEY, CDR2 SMNVEV (reference sequence). Here the CDR3 DNA reads TGTGCCAGCAGTTCCCGGGGTGGGTTCGGGGACACCGGGGAGCTGTTTTTT. Protein sequence: CASSSRGGFGDTGELFF.

Worth noting for this clone: This may be a read error, as it is one base from a much larger clone. The V and J genes are TRBV7-9 and TRBJ1-5; 10 bases align to TRBD1. Germline CDR1 reads SEHNR; CDR2 reads FQNEAQ (reference sequence). The length of the CDR3 is 15 residues. V shed 5 bases, J shed 4 bases, and the junction held 5 bases outside the gene matches. The CDR3 nucleotides are TGTGCCAGCAGCCCTCCGGGACAGGGGAATCAGCCCCAGCATTTT. Translating it yields CASSPPGQGNQPQHF.

The chain combines TRBV2 with TRBJ1-2; TRBD1 aligns across 9 bases. J lost 3 bases, V lost 7 bases, and 3 bases had no gene match. The germline V gene has CDR1 SNHLY and CDR2 FYNNEI. The CDR3 is 13 amino acids. CDR3 sequence reads: CASTRTGDYGYTF. The CDR3 bases are TGTGCCAGCACCAGGACAGGGGACTATGGCTACACCTTC.

This sequence joins TRBV5-1 and TRBJ2-2; tentative D call: TRBD1 (6 bases). The V end was cut by 0 bases, the J end by 1 base, with 13 bases between. CDR3 length equals 17 residues. Germline assignment: CDR1 SGHRS and CDR2 YFSETQ. In DNA form, the CDR3 reads TGCGCCAGCAGCTTGGTGGTGTCAGGGGAGAACACCGGGGAGCTGTTTTTT. As protein: CASSLVVSGENTGELFF.

V usage is TRBV10-1 and J usage is TRBJ1-2; D remains ambiguous. Germline V gene lookup returns CDR1 WNHNN and CDR2 SYGVQD (reference sequence). The germline V and J ends were trimmed by 6 bases and 4 bases, with 9 bases remaining between them. The length of the CDR3 is 12 residues. CDR3 protein: CASRDRGYGYTF. The CDR3 DNA follows: TGCGCCAGCAGGGACCGGGGCTATGGCTACACCTTC.

The V and J genes are TRBV5-1 and TRBJ1-3, with D unclear. From germline, CDR1 is SGHRS and CDR2 YFSETQ. The V end was cut by 0 bases, the J end by 0 bases, with 10 bases between. This CDR3 has 16 residues. The CDR3 loop reads CASSLAGIDSGNTIYF. As DNA, the CDR3 is TGCGCCAGCAGCTTGGCGGGAATCGACTCTGGAAACACCATATATTTT.

This rearrangement joins TRBV2 to TRBJ2-2; 10 nucleotides align to TRBD1. The CDR3 covers 16 residues. The junction had 8 bases not matched to a gene; V was cut back by 6 bases and J by 4 bases. The V gene's germline CDR1 is SNHLY and CDR2 FYNNEI. CDR3: CASRDRGSASTGELFF. In DNA, the CDR3 is TGTGCCAGCAGGGACAGGGGGTCGGCAAGCACCGGGGAGCTGTTTTTT.

The chain joins TRBV6-6 to TRBJ1-2, with D unclear. This CDR3 is 13 amino acids long. Per the germline V gene, CDR1 is MNHNY and CDR2 is SVGAGI (reference sequence). The V gene lost 2 bases and the J gene lost 3 bases, with 7 bases spanning the gap. The CDR3 sequence: CASSYGWDYGYTF. The CDR3 DNA reads as TGTGCCAGCAGTTACGGCTGGGACTATGGCTACACCTTC.

The chain combines TRBV5-1 with TRBJ2-6; D gene unclear. The CDR3 length is 17 residues. Trimming took off 0 bases at V and 1 base at J, with 11 bases between the two ends. Germline V gene sequence: CDR1 SGHRS, CDR2 YFSETQ. The CDR3 sequence is CASSLDVSGSGANVLTF. In nucleotides, the CDR3 is TGCGCCAGCAGCTTGGATGTGAGTGGGTCTGGGGCCAACGTCCTGACTTTC.

In the case of this clone: The same CDR3 arises from other DNA sequences in this sample as well. The chain has TRBV2 and TRBJ2-5; possible D gene TRBD1, 7 bases. The germline gives CDR1 SNHLY, CDR2 FYNNEI. Trimming cost V 8 bases and J 5 bases, with 12 bases left between them. The length of the CDR3 is 12 residues. As DNA, the CDR3 is TGTGCCAGCTCGACAGGGAGGGAGACCCAGTACTTC. Translation: CASSTGRETQYF. The full variable domain, with the rest looked up from reference TRBV2 and TRBJ2-5, is EPEVTQTPSHQVTQMGQEVILRCVPISNHLYFYWYRQILGQKVEFLVSFYNNEISEKSEIFDDQFSVERPDGSNFTLKIRSTKLEDSAMYFCASSTGRETQYFGPGTRLLVL.

CDR3 nucleotides: TGTGCCAGCAGTTTGACAGGCCTCGGAAACACCATATATTTT. It yields the protein CASSLTGLGNTIYF. The V call is TRBV27, the J call TRBJ1-3; D is perhaps TRBD1 (6 bases). CDR3 length: 14 residues. Looked up from germline, CDR1 is MNHEY and CDR2 is SMNVEV (reference sequence). Trimming left V 3 bases short and J 4 bases short, with 10 bases between.

V and J are TRBV2 and TRBJ2-7, with D unclear. In germline, CDR1 is SNHLY, CDR2 FYNNEI. The length of the CDR3 is 15 residues. The V end lost 6 bases, the J end lost 3 bases, and 18 bases lay between the germline ends. CDR3: CASRDQTPGSYEQYF. For the CDR3, the DNA is TGTGCCAGCAGGGACCAGACCCCCGGAAGCTACGAGCAGTACTTC.

This chain links TRBV7-9 with TRBJ2-5; 8 nucleotides align to TRBD2. Per germline, CDR1 SEHNR and CDR2 FQNEAQ (reference sequence). The CDR3 contains 14 residues. Germline trimming cut 5 bases from V and 3 bases from J; bases unmatched to any gene: 5. The CDR3 protein is CASSPPGLEETQYF. The CDR3 coding sequence is TGTGCCAGCAGCCCCCCGGGACTAGAAGAGACCCAGTACTTC.

The chain employs TRBV19 and TRBJ2-3; TRBD2 matches 11 bases. The CDR3 is 15 amino acids. The germline V gene encodes CDR1 LNHDA and CDR2 SQIVND (reference sequence). Trimming at V came to 8 bases and at J to 2 bases, leaving 6 bases not matched to a gene. CDR3 loop: CASRRLAGYTDTQYF. In DNA form, the CDR3 reads TGTGCCAGTCGCCGACTAGCGGGATACACAGATACGCAGTATTTT. Together with reference TRBV19 and TRBJ2-3, the CDR3 gives the full variable domain: DGGITQSPKYLFRKEGQNVTLSCEQNLNHDAMYWYRQDPGQGLRLIYYSQIVNDFQKGDIAEGYSVSREKKESFPLTVTSAQKNPTAFYLCASRRLAGYTDTQYFGPGTRLTVL.

The J gene is TRBJ1-5, the V gene TRBV27; D gene uncertain. Trimming pared 3 bases from V and 4 bases from J, leaving 10 bases between. Germline CDR1 MNHEY, CDR2 SMNVEV (reference sequence). The CDR3 runs 14 residues. CDR3 region: CASSFGQSNQPQHF. CDR3 DNA sequence: TGTGCCAGCAGTTTCGGCCAGAGTAATCAGCCCCAGCATTTT.

The CDR3 coding sequence is TGTGCCACCAGCAGACAGCCCGCCGCTGGAAACACCATATATTTT. Residues: CATSRQPAAGNTIYF. The chain combines TRBV15 with TRBJ1-3; no firm D call. CDR1 is LNHNV and CDR2 is YYDKDF in the germline V gene (reference sequence). This CDR3 spans 15 amino acids. V was trimmed by 2 bases and J by 2 bases, leaving 10 bases between them.

This clone has a handful of counts. V gene TRBV28 combines with J gene TRBJ1-4; TRBD1 matches 12 bases. Germline V CDR1 and CDR2: MDHEN, SYDVKM. The V and J ends lost 2 bases and 7 bases, in that order; junction bases with no gene match: 2. The CDR3 contains 15 residues. The CDR3 bases are TGTGCCAGCAGTTTAGGGGGACAGGGGGCTGAAAAACTGTTTTTT. It yields the protein CASSLGGQGAEKLFF.

The chain couples TRBV11-2 to TRBJ2-3; possible D gene TRBD1, 6 bases. Trimming shortened V by 5 bases and J by 8 bases, and 14 bases separated the two germline ends. The length of the CDR3 is 13 residues. Germline V CDR1 and CDR2: SGHAT, FQNNGV. CDR3 nucleotide sequence: TGTGCCAGCAGCGTCGGACAGTTAGGTACGCAGTATTTT. Translated, it gives CASSVGQLGTQYF. Looking up the rest from reference TRBV11-2 and TRBJ2-3 gives the full variable domain: EAGVAQSPRYKIIEKRQSVAFWCNPISGHATLYWYQQILGQGPKLLIQFQNNGVVDDSQLPKDRFSAERLKGVDSTLKIQPAKLEDSAVYLCASSVGQLGTQYFGPGTRLTVL.

This rearrangement joins TRBV5-1 to TRBJ2-2, with D perhaps TRBD1 or TRBD2 (5 bases each). Germline assignment: CDR1 SGHRS and CDR2 YFSETQ. This CDR3 spans 14 amino acids. V lost 4 bases and J lost 4, with 11 bases in between. For the CDR3, the DNA is TGCGCCAGCAGCCGGGACGGAGGCACCGGGGAGCTGTTTTTT. Its translation is CASSRDGGTGELFF.

This clone was seen a handful of times. The chain joins TRBV5-1 to TRBJ2-6; TRBD1 aligns across 7 bases. V was pared by 4 bases and J by 2 bases, with 6 bases of the junction left unmatched. Germline lookup yields CDR1 SGHRS and CDR2 YFSETQ. The CDR3 is made up of 16 amino acids. CDR3 protein: CASSLGQYAGANVLTF. The CDR3 DNA sequence: TGCGCCAGCAGCCTGGGACAGTACGCTGGGGCCAACGTCCTGACTTTC.

This clone appeared a few times. The chain has TRBV30 and TRBJ1-4; a weak D match, TRBD1 (5 bases). This CDR3 is built from 13 residues. CDR1 GTSNPN and CDR2 SVGIG come from the germline V gene (reference sequence). V lost 5 bases, J lost 5 bases, and 12 bases lay in between. The CDR3, as DNA: TGTGCCTGGCAAAGGGGCAGGAATGAAAAACTGTTTTTT. This sequence encodes CAWQRGRNEKLFF.

This chain joins TRBV5-1 and TRBJ2-5; D uncertain. The CDR3 runs to 13 residues. Trimming took off 2 bases at V and 3 bases at J, with 8 bases between the two ends. Germline CDR1 and CDR2: SGHRS and YFSETQ. The CDR3 nucleotides read TGCGCCAGCAGCTTCCACTACAAAGAGACCCAGTACTTC. It encodes CASSFHYKETQYF.

The chain uses TRBV25-1 and TRBJ1-2; 11 bases line up with TRBD1. V gave up 2 bases and J gave up 1 base; unmatched junction bases: 3. CDR1 MGHDK and CDR2 SYGVNS come from the germline V gene. The CDR3 contains 16 residues. The CDR3 protein is CASSELGTGGNYGYTF. CDR3 nucleotide sequence: TGTGCCAGCAGTGAACTGGGGACAGGGGGTAACTATGGCTACACCTTC.

Many counts were recorded for this clone. CDR3 DNA: TGTGCCAGCAGTGGACGGACAGGGGACTACAATGAGCAGTTCTTC. Encoded protein: CASSGRTGDYNEQFF. V is TRBV2 and J is TRBJ2-1; 9 positions agree with TRBD1. Unmatched junction bases numbered 4, after V lost 4 bases and J lost 3 bases. The CDR3 spans 15 residues. Germline V gives CDR1 SNHLY, CDR2 FYNNEI.